What follows are 27 T cell receptor beta chains derived from one specimen sequenced in a study of T cell responses to AZD1222 COVID-19 vaccine. Clones were sequenced by immunoSEQ multiplex PCR, and TCRdb holds only the in-frame ones, with some missing. The table has approximately 82,000 clones, around nine tenths seen once; the top ten hold about 3%. The source material was peripheral blood, sampled 28 days after the second AZD1222 dose. The receptors shown here come from an adult who received the AZD1222 COVID-19 vaccine.

The chain carries TRBV5-1 and TRBJ2-5; TRBD2 matches 10 bases. V was pared by 0 bases and J by 1 base, with 3 bases of the junction left unmatched. Germline V lookup: CDR1 SGHRS, CDR2 YFSETQ. The CDR3 runs to 16 residues. CDR3 residues: CASSLEPSGGQETQYF. The CDR3 DNA reads TGCGCCAGCAGCTTGGAGCCTAGCGGGGGCCAAGAGACCCAGTACTTC.

The V call is TRBV5-4, the J call TRBJ1-2; D possibly corresponds to TRBD1 (5 bases). V was trimmed by 3 bases and J by 6 bases, leaving 18 bases between them. Germline CDR1 SGHNT, CDR2 YYREEE (reference sequence). CDR3 size: 15 residues. The CDR3 DNA reads as TGTGCCAGCAGCTCCAACCCGGGACGCAAGGATGGCTACACCTTC. This gives the protein CASSSNPGRKDGYTF.

The chain carries TRBV7-2 and TRBJ1-6; 10 bases map to TRBD1. The germline V gene encodes CDR1 SGHTA and CDR2 FQGNSA. J was trimmed by 7 bases and V by 6 bases; bases with no gene match: 3. The CDR3 runs to 14 residues. CDR3 nucleotides: TGTGCCAGCAGTTCGGGACAGGGGAATTCACCCCTCCACTTT. This translates into CASSSGQGNSPLHF. Full variable domain (rest looked up from reference TRBV7-2 and TRBJ1-6): GAGVSQSPSNKVTEKGKDVELRCDPISGHTALYWYRQSLGQGLEFLIYFQGNSAPDKSGLPSDRFSAERTGGSVSTLTIQRTQQEDSAVYLCASSSGQGNSPLHFGNGTRLTVT.

The genes are TRBV30 and TRBJ1-2; D ambiguous. Per the germline V gene, CDR1 is GTSNPN and CDR2 is SVGIG (reference sequence). This CDR3 contains 13 residues. V lost 1 base and J lost 0, with 6 bases in between. The CDR3: CAWSESSNYGYTF. As DNA, the CDR3 is TGTGCCTGGAGTGAGTCCTCTAACTATGGCTACACCTTC.

The chain joins TRBV5-1 to TRBJ2-2; TRBD1 might be the D (5 bases). Per the germline V gene, CDR1 is SGHRS and CDR2 is YFSETQ. The CDR3 runs to 15 residues. The V end lost 4 bases, the J end lost 6 bases, and 16 bases lay between the germline ends. CDR3 sequence reads: CASSPGHLPPGELFF. The CDR3 nucleotides are TGCGCCAGCAGCCCAGGACACCTACCCCCCGGGGAGCTGTTTTTT.

The chain links TRBV2 to TRBJ2-6; no firm D call. Looked up from germline, CDR1 is SNHLY and CDR2 is FYNNEI. Trimming took off 3 bases at V and 2 bases at J, with 8 bases between the two ends. This CDR3 has 15 amino acids. The chain's CDR3 is CASSDPATGANVLTF. In DNA form, the CDR3 reads TGTGCCAGCAGTGATCCGGCGACTGGGGCCAACGTCCTGACTTTC.

The chain employs TRBV19 and TRBJ1-3; D not certain. Trimming took 6 bases from V and 1 from J, leaving 10 bases between them. The CDR3 totals 14 residues. Germline values: CDR1 LNHDA, CDR2 SQIVND (reference sequence). CDR3 protein: CASSGGGSGNTIYF. CDR3 in DNA: TGTGCCAGTAGCGGCGGTGGTTCTGGAAACACCATATATTTT. Variable domain in full (rest from reference TRBV19 and TRBJ1-3): DGGITQSPKYLFRKEGQNVTLSCEQNLNHDAMYWYRQDPGQGLRLIYYSQIVNDFQKGDIAEGYSVSREKKESFPLTVTSAQKNPTAFYLCASSGGGSGNTIYFGEGSWLTVV.

The rearrangement joins TRBV20-1 to TRBJ1-2, with D unclear. CDR1 is DFQATT, CDR2 SNEGSKA, per germline (reference sequence). V shed 5 bases and J shed 6 bases, with 10 bases lying between them. The CDR3 consists of 11 residues. The CDR3: CSAWRLDGYTF. Written as DNA, the CDR3 is TGCAGTGCTTGGCGGCTTGATGGCTACACCTTC.

The chain is built from TRBV9 and TRBJ1-1; D is unclear. The CDR3 covers 15 residues. Trimming pared 4 bases from V and 0 bases from J, leaving 13 bases between. Germline CDR1 and CDR2: SGDLS and YYNGEE. CDR3 in amino acids: CASSPGGRMNTEAFF. CDR3 bases: TGTGCCAGCAGCCCCGGAGGGCGCATGAACACTGAAGCTTTCTTT.

The J gene is TRBJ1-5, the V gene TRBV30, with D unresolved. The V end was cut by 2 bases, the J end by 0 bases, with 5 bases between. The length of the CDR3 is 13 residues. Germline loops: CDR1 GTSNPN, CDR2 SVGIG (reference sequence). The CDR3 DNA follows: TGTGCCTGGAGTTCAGGTAGCAATCAGCCCCAGCATTTT. This sequence encodes CAWSSGSNQPQHF.

This chain joins TRBV5-1 and TRBJ1-2; weak D call: TRBD1 (6 bases). From germline, CDR1 is SGHRS and CDR2 YFSETQ. V was trimmed by 4 bases and J by 2 bases, leaving 12 bases between them. The CDR3 has 14 amino acids. The CDR3 nucleotides read TGCGCCAGCAGCGAAAGACAGGAGAACTATGGCTACACCTTC. Translating gives CASSERQENYGYTF.

The CDR3, as DNA: TGTGCCAGTAGTATGCCGGGGGGCGAGAGTTACAATGAGCAGTTCTTC. Encoded protein: CASSMPGGESYNEQFF. The chain is built from TRBV19 and TRBJ2-1, with a possible D match to TRBD2 (7 bases). Trimming took off 3 bases at V and 4 bases at J, with 16 bases between the two ends. CDR1 and CDR2 from the germline V gene are LNHDA and SQIVND (reference sequence). This CDR3 has 16 residues.

V and J are TRBV7-2 and TRBJ2-7; 12 bases line up with TRBD2. Germline CDR1 SGHTA, CDR2 FQGNSA. V was clipped by 6 bases and J by 3 bases; unmatched bases: 6. CDR3 length: 15 amino acids. The chain's CDR3 is CASSSSGGGLYEQYF. The CDR3 coding sequence is TGTGCCAGCAGTTCTAGCGGGGGGGGTCTCTACGAGCAGTACTTC.

CDR3 in amino acids: CASSPGTLELQPQHF. The CDR3 nucleotides are TGTGCCAGCTCACCCGGGACACTTGAGCTTCAGCCCCAGCATTTT. The chain has TRBV18 and TRBJ1-5, with a tentative D call TRBD1 (6 bases). The CDR3 extends over 15 amino acids. V was shortened by 3 bases and J by 6 bases, with 15 bases between the two germline ends. Germline lookup yields CDR1 KGHSH and CDR2 LQKENI.

The J gene is TRBJ2-5, the V gene TRBV6-2 or TRBV6-3; a weak D match, TRBD1 (5 bases). The germline CDR1 and CDR2 sequences are MNHEY and SVGEGT. The CDR3 runs to 16 residues. Trimming stripped 6 bases from V and 7 bases from J, with 24 bases between. Here the CDR3 reads CASSRVRSYEDRTQYF. The CDR3 coding sequence is TGTGCCAGCAGCCGCGTTCGATCCTACGAAGACAGGACCCAGTACTTC.

The rearrangement links TRBV11-2 to TRBJ1-1; TRBD1 agrees at 12 bases. Germline lookup yields CDR1 SGHAT and CDR2 FQNNGV. After removal of 5 bases from V and 4 bases from J, the junction contained 11 bases not matched to a gene. CDR3 length: 17 residues. The CDR3 DNA is TGTGCCAGCAGCAAGTGGGGGGACAGGGGGCTCGGCACTGAAGCTTTCTTT. Translated, it gives CASSKWGDRGLGTEAFF.

The rearrangement uses TRBV28 and TRBJ1-5; D unresolved. Trimming took off 3 bases at V and 4 bases at J, with 13 bases between the two ends. The CDR3 loop spans 15 amino acids. Germline V lookup: CDR1 MDHEN, CDR2 SYDVKM. The CDR3 coding sequence is TGTGCCAGCAGTTTGTCTGTGGGCCTTAATCAGCCCCAGCATTTT. It yields the protein CASSLSVGLNQPQHF.

V gene TRBV2 combines with J gene TRBJ1-2, with D possibly matching TRBD1 (6 bases). The length of the CDR3 is 14 residues. With 0 bases removed from V and 12 bases from J, the gap between germline ends came to 17 bases. The germline CDR1 and CDR2 sequences are SNHLY and FYNNEI. DNA of the CDR3: TGTGCCAGCAGTGAAGCGAGGACAGCGGTTTTTGACACCTTC. This sequence encodes CASSEARTAVFDTF.

The genes are TRBV7-3 and TRBJ1-2, with 8 bases aligning to TRBD1. CDR1 and CDR2 (germline): SGHTA, FQGTGA. The CDR3 spans 15 residues. J gave up 6 bases and V 6 bases, and 12 bases lay outside the gene matches. The CDR3 bases are TGTGCCAGCAGTCCTACGGGACAGGTTGTTAATGGCTACACCTTC. Translating it yields CASSPTGQVVNGYTF.

V usage is TRBV5-6 and J usage is TRBJ1-3; a weak D match, TRBD1 (5 bases). The V gene's germline CDR1 is SGHDT and CDR2 YYEEEE. This CDR3 comprises 15 residues. V was trimmed by 4 bases and J by 0 bases, leaving 11 bases between them. This CDR3 is CASSDEQVSGNTIYF. The CDR3 region has the DNA TGTGCCAGCAGCGACGAACAGGTCTCTGGAAACACCATATATTTT. Looking up the rest from reference TRBV5-6 and TRBJ1-3 gives the full variable domain: DAGVTQSPTHLIKTRGQQVTLRCSPKSGHDTVSWYQQALGQGPQFIFQYYEEEERQRGNFPDRFSGHQFPNYSSELNVNALLLGDSALYLCASSDEQVSGNTIYFGEGSWLTVV.

J is TRBJ1-1 and V is TRBV29-1; TRBD1 matches 8 bases. V shed 7 bases and J 1 base; nucleotides not matched to a gene: 5. CDR1 is SQVTM and CDR2 is ANQGSEA in the germline V gene. The CDR3 is 13 amino acids. DNA for the CDR3: TGCAGCGCTGCGACAGGGGAGAACACTGAAGCTTTCTTT. The encoded protein is CSAATGENTEAFF. The whole variable domain, remainder taken from reference TRBV29-1 and TRBJ1-1, is SAVISQKPSRDICQRGTSLTIQCQVDSQVTMMFWYRQQPGQSLTLIATANQGSEATYESGFVIDKFPISRPNLTFSTLTVSNMSPEDSSIYLCSAATGENTEAFFGQGTRLTVV.

This chain joins TRBV3-1 (or the pseudogene TRBV3-2) and TRBJ2-2, with D perhaps matching TRBD1 (5 bases). The germline V gene encodes CDR1 LGHDT and CDR2 YNNKEL (reference sequence). The CDR3 extends over 17 amino acids. Trimming removed 0 bases at V and 5 bases at J, with 16 bases between. Written as DNA, the CDR3 is TGTGCCAGCAGCCAAGATATGGTCAGGGCGGAAACCGGGGAGCTGTTTTTT. This gives the protein CASSQDMVRAETGELFF.

The CDR3: CATGTSNTEAFF. Here the CDR3 DNA reads TGTGCCACCGGGACATCGAACACTGAAGCTTTCTTT. This rearrangement joins TRBV10-3 to TRBJ1-1; perhaps TRBD1 as D (6 bases). Germline CDR1 ENHRY, CDR2 SYGVKD. This CDR3 region has 12 residues. V dropped 10 bases and J dropped 1 base, with 10 bases sitting between them.

V and J are TRBV27 and TRBJ2-2; TRBD1 aligns across 8 bases. This CDR3 has 17 residues. The J segment lost 2 bases and the V segment lost 2 bases, leaving 7 bases of the junction unmatched. CDR1 is MNHEY and CDR2 is SMNVEV in the germline V gene (reference sequence). CDR3: CASSLGLQGDNTGELFF. CDR3 DNA sequence: TGTGCCAGCAGTTTAGGGTTACAGGGGGACAACACCGGGGAGCTGTTTTTT.

The V call is TRBV2, the J call TRBJ1-2; D possibly corresponds to TRBD1 (5 bases). CDR1 is SNHLY and CDR2 is FYNNEI in the germline V gene. V lost 1 base and J lost 4, with 10 bases in between. The CDR3 contains 14 residues. The CDR3: CASSEDTGVYGYTF. For the CDR3, the DNA is TGTGCCAGCAGTGAAGATACGGGGGTCTATGGCTACACCTTC.

In DNA, the CDR3 is TGTGCCAGCAGTTTGAGGACAGGGGATGTCTATCAGCCCCAGCATTTT. As protein: CASSLRTGDVYQPQHF. The chain has TRBV28 and TRBJ1-5, with 9 nucleotides matching TRBD1. Germline assignment: CDR1 MDHEN and CDR2 SYDVKM. The V segment lost 3 bases and the J segment 5 bases; nucleotides outside the gene matches: 8. The CDR3 is 16 residues long.

The gene calls are TRBV18 and TRBJ1-1; 7 bases align to TRBD1. Germline CDR1 reads KGHSH; CDR2 reads LQKENI. The CDR3 sequence is 15 residues long. Trimming at V came to 6 bases and at J to 4 bases, leaving 11 bases not matched to a gene. Here the CDR3 DNA reads TGTGCCAGCTCCCGGGAGACAGGGTCGGTCACTGAAGCTTTCTTT. Protein: CASSRETGSVTEAFF.